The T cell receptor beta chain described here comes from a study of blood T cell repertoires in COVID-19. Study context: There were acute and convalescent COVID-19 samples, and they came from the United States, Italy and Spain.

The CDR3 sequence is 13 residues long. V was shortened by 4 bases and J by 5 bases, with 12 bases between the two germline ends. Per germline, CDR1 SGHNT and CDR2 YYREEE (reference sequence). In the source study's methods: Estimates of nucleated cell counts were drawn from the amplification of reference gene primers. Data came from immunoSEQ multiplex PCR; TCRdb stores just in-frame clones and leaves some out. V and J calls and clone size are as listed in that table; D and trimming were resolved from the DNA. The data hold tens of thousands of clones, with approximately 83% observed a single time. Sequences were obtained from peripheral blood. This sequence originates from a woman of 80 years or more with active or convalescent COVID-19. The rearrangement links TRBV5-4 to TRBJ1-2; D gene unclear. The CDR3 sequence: CASSRFGLYGYTF. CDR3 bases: TGTGCCAGCAGCCGTTTCGGGTTGTATGGCTACACCTTC.